This T cell receptor beta chain was retrieved from a study of regulatory T cells in long-lasting Graves disease. Time point reported: persistent/refractory GD, antithyroid drugs over 5 years with positive TRAb. The TCR library was made from RNA that had been extracted from PBMCs in TRIzol. There are a few counts of this clonotype. With 0 bases removed from V and 2 bases from J, the gap between germline ends came to 5 bases. This CDR3 region has 12 residues. Germline-derived CDR1 and CDR2 are GTSNPN and SVGIG (reference sequence). Both iRepertoire HTBI primers and Arm-PCR of CDR3 regions were used to build the TCR beta libraries. TCRdb re-analysed the multiplex PCR reads in MiXCR, keeping a single row per CDR3 protein. The table includes around 460,000 distinct CDR3 sequences, 20% to 25% detected once.

The chain uses TRBV30 and TRBJ2-7; D gene ambiguous. This material consisted of peripheral blood mononuclear cells (PBMCs), taken when the disease was refractory, from a patient treated with antithyroid drugs. The clonotype originates from a female donor with Graves disease. This CDR3 is CAWSVTTYEQYF. CDR3 DNA: TGTGCCTGGAGTGTTACTACCTACGAGCAGTACTTC.